These 11 T cell receptor beta chains share one sample of origin, sequenced in a study of regulatory T cells in long-lasting Graves disease. Investigators prepared the TCR beta libraries by applying iRepertoire HTBI primers and Arm-PCR of CDR3 regions. One entry per CDR3 protein results from TCRdb running MiXCR on the multiplex PCR reads. The profile shows 600,000 to 850,000 distinct CDR3 sequences, 25% to 35% of them singletons. Time point in this sample: persistent/refractory GD, antithyroid drugs over 5 years with positive TRAb. With RNA extracted from PBMCs as input, the TCR library was made. The sample consisted of peripheral blood mononuclear cells (PBMCs), taken when the disease was refractory, from a patient treated with antithyroid drugs. Source of these receptors: a female donor with Graves disease.

This clonotype was seen a handful of times. A much larger clone differs by one base, so this may be a read error. The genes are TRBV6-9 and TRBJ1-1; possible D gene TRBD1, 5 bases. V was pared by 4 bases and J by 0 bases, with 9 bases between. Per germline, CDR1 MNHGY and CDR2 SVAAGI. The CDR3 is 14 residues long. The CDR3 bases are TGTGCCAGCAGTTCCGCGACAGTGAACACTGAAGCTTTCTTT. It codes for CASSSATVNTEAFF.

This clonotype was counted a few times. This chain connects TRBV11-2 to TRBJ2-5; 10 bases are shared with TRBD2. Germline-derived CDR1 and CDR2 are SGHAT and FQNNGV. This CDR3 spans 15 amino acids. J was trimmed by 5 bases and V by 5 bases; bases with no gene match: 8. The CDR3 DNA sequence: TGTGCCAGCAGCCGACAGCGGGAGGGCCTGGAGACCCAGTACTTC. This encodes CASSRQREGLETQYF. The full variable domain, its missing parts supplied by reference TRBV11-2 and TRBJ2-5, is EAGVAQSPRYKIIEKRQSVAFWCNPISGHATLYWYQQILGQGPKLLIQFQNNGVVDDSQLPKDRFSAERLKGVDSTLKIQPAKLEDSAVYLCASSRQREGLETQYFGPGTRLLVL.

This chain joins TRBV7-3 and TRBJ1-2; D is undetermined. V shed 1 base and J shed 8 bases, with 11 bases lying between them. From germline, CDR1 is SGHTA and CDR2 FQGTGA. CDR3 size: 13 residues. CDR3 residues: CASSLIGPGGYTF. CDR3 DNA: TGTGCCAGCAGCTTAATCGGTCCAGGAGGCTACACCTTC.

The chain is built from TRBV27 and TRBJ1-6; D possibly corresponds to TRBD1 (6 bases). Germline V gene lookup returns CDR1 MNHEY and CDR2 SMNVEV (reference sequence). Between the trimmed V and J ends, which lost 6 bases and 6 bases, there was a span of 12 bases. This CDR3 has 14 residues. In DNA, the CDR3 is TGTGCCAGCAGGGACAGCCTTTTTAATTCACCCCTCCACTTT. Its protein product is CASRDSLFNSPLHF.

V and J are TRBV18 and TRBJ1-2; D might be TRBD1 (6 bases). Germline values: CDR1 KGHSH, CDR2 LQKENI. The CDR3 loop spans 16 amino acids. Deletions cut 3 bases from V and 1 base from J, with 15 bases between. CDR3 nucleotides: TGTGCCAGCTCACCGCGAGACACAGGGTATAACTATGGCTACACCTTC. Translating it yields CASSPRDTGYNYGYTF.

This clonotype has more than one count but fewer than ten. The chain recombines TRBV24-1 with TRBJ2-1; D gene uncertain. V lost 0 bases and J lost 7, with 9 bases in between. Germline V gives CDR1 KGHDR, CDR2 SFDVKD. This CDR3 is 14 amino acids long. This CDR3 reads CATSDLKGGNEQFF. CDR3 coding DNA: TGTGCCACCAGTGATTTGAAGGGTGGGAATGAGCAGTTCTTC.

The chain links TRBV19 to TRBJ1-6; 8 bases agree with TRBD1. V gave up 6 bases and J gave up 4 bases; unmatched junction bases: 2. This CDR3 spans 14 amino acids. Germline CDR1 and CDR2: LNHDA and SQIVND (reference sequence). This chain's CDR3 is CASRRQGYNSPLHF. The CDR3, as DNA: TGTGCCAGTAGGCGACAGGGGTATAATTCACCCCTCCACTTT.

This clonotype was picked up many times. V and J are TRBV5-1 and TRBJ1-2; D remains ambiguous. With 4 bases removed from V and 0 bases from J, the gap between germline ends came to 13 bases. This CDR3 has 15 residues. Germline-derived CDR1 and CDR2 are SGHRS and YFSETQ. The CDR3 reads CASSPRAEANYGYTF. The CDR3 nucleotides are TGCGCCAGCAGCCCGCGCGCAGAGGCTAACTATGGCTACACCTTC.

The chain is built from TRBV6-1 and TRBJ2-7, with TRBD2 matching 11 bases. The CDR3 runs to 15 residues. Germline V lookup: CDR1 MNHNS, CDR2 SASEGT. Unmatched junction bases numbered 2, after V lost 1 base and J lost 3 bases. As DNA, the CDR3 is TGTGCCAGCAGTGAAGGACTAGCGGGATACTACGAGCAGTACTTC. Amino acids: CASSEGLAGYYEQYF.

This clonotype was found many times. This chain joins TRBV12-5 and TRBJ1-1, with D maybe TRBD1 (5 bases). Trimming took 5 bases from V and 1 from J, leaving 11 bases between them. The CDR3 extends over 14 amino acids. Germline CDR1 and CDR2: LGHNT and FRNRAP. In nucleotides, the CDR3 is TGTGCTAGTGGTCCGGGACGGGCGAACACTGAAGCTTTCTTT. Translation: CASGPGRANTEAFF.

The V and J genes are TRBV9 and TRBJ1-2; D might be TRBD1 (6 bases). Germline CDR1 reads SGDLS; CDR2 reads YYNGEE. This CDR3 region has 15 residues. The germline V and J ends were trimmed by 0 bases and 3 bases, with 12 bases remaining between them. The CDR3 sequence: CASSVARGGHYGYTF. The CDR3 bases are TGTGCCAGCAGCGTAGCGAGAGGGGGTCACTATGGCTACACCTTC.